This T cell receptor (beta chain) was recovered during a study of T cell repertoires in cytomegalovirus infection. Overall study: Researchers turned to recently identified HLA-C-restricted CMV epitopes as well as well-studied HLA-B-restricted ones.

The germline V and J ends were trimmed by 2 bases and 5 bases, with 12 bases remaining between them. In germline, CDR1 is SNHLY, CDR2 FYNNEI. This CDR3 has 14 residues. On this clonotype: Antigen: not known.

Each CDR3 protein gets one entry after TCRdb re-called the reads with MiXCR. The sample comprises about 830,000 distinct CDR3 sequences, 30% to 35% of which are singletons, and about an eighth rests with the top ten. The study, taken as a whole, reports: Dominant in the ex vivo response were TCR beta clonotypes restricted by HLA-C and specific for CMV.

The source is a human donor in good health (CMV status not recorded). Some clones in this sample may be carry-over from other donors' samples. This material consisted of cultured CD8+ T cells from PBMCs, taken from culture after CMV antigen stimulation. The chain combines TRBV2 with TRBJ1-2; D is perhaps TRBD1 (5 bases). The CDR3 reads CASSEWVRAYGYTF. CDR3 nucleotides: TGTGCCAGCAGTGAATGGGTCAGGGCGTATGGCTACACCTTC.